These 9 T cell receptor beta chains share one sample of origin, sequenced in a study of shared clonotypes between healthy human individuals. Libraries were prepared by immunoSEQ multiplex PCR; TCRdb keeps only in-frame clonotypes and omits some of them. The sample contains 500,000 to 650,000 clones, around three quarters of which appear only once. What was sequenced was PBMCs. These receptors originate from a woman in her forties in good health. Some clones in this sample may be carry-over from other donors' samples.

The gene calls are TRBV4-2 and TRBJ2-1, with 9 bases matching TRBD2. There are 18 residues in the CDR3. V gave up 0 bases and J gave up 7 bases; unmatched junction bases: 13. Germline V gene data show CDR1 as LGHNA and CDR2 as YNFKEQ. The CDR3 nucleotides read TGTGCCAGCAGCCAAGATACCCCGGGACTAGCTTCCTGGAATGAGCAGTTCTTC. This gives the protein CASSQDTPGLASWNEQFF.

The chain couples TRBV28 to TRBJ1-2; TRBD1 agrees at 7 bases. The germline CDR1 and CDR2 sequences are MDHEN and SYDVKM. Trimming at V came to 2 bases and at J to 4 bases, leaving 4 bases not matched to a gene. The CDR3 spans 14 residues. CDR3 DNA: TGTGCCAGCAGTTTAGTGGGACAGCCCTATGGCTACACCTTC. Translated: CASSLVGQPYGYTF.

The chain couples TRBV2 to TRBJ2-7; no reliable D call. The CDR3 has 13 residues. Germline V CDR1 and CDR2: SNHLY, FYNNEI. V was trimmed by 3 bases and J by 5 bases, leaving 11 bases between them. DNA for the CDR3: TGTGCCAGCAGTGACGGCAGGTTCGACGAGCAGTACTTC. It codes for CASSDGRFDEQYF.

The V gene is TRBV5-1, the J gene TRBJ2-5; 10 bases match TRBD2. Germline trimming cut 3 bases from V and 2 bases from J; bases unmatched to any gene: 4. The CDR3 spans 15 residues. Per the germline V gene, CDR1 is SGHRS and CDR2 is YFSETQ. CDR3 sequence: CASSSTSGLQETQYF. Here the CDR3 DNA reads TGCGCCAGCAGCTCGACTAGCGGGCTTCAAGAGACCCAGTACTTC.

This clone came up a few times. The CDR3 loop reads CASSFSGRAMDEQFF. The CDR3 coding sequence is TGTGCCAGCAGCTTTAGCGGGAGGGCCATGGATGAGCAGTTCTTC. The chain recombines TRBV5-8 with TRBJ2-1; 11 bases agree with TRBD2. The CDR3 covers 15 residues. The J segment lost 8 bases and the V segment lost 2 bases, leaving 6 bases of the junction unmatched. Germline CDR1 is SGHTS and CDR2 is YDEGEE.

The CDR3 DNA is TGCGCCAGCAGCCCCTCGGGGCCTAGCACAGATACGCAGTATTTT. Translated, it gives CASSPSGPSTDTQYF. The rearrangement links TRBV5-1 to TRBJ2-3; tentatively, D is TRBD1 or TRBD2 (5 bases each). This CDR3 is built from 15 residues. Germline CDR1 and CDR2: SGHRS and YFSETQ. Trimming removed 4 bases at V and 0 bases at J, with 12 bases between.

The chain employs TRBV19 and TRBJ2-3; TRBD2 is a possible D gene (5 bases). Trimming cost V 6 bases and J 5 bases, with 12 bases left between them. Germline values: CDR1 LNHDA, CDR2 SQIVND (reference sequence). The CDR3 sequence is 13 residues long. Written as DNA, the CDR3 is TGTGCCAGTAGAAGCTTAGGAGGAGATACGCAGTATTTT. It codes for CASRSLGGDTQYF.

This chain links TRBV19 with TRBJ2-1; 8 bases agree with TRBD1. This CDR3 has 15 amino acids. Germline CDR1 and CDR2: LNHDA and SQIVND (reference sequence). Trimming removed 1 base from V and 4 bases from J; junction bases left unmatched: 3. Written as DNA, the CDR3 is TGTGCCAGTAGTATAGCCCAGGGGGCGTACAATGAGCAGTTCTTC. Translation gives CASSIAQGAYNEQFF.

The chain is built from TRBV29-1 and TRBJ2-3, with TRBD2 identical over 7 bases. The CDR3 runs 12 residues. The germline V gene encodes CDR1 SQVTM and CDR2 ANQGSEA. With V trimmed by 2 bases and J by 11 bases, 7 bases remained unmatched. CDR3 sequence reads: CSVESGAEMQYF. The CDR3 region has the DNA TGCAGCGTTGAAAGCGGGGCTGAGATGCAGTATTTT.